Ten or more counts support the clone carrying this T cell receptor beta chain. Its matching antigen is unknown. The sample comes from a study of T cells in Graves' hyperthyroidism and ophthalmopathy. Study context: Any treatment followed the collection of peripheral blood at initial diagnosis. Study-wide points: In validation, the model predicted ophthalmopathy. These predictions came a median about 6.5 months before onset.

Amplification yielded TCR beta CDR3 regions, with RNA transcripts as the source. An initial round of RT-PCR targeting the TCR CDR3 relied on the HTBI primer set. TCRdb fed the multiplex PCR reads into MiXCR, producing one record per CDR3 protein. The sample lists a few hundred thousand distinct CDR3 sequences; approximately 17% were seen once. Every diagnosis used clinical symptoms, serum thyroxine and TRAb, thyroid ultrasound and orbital computed tomography. This CDR3 region has 13 residues. Germline lookup yields CDR1 LGHNT and CDR2 FRNRAP. Trimming stripped 6 bases from V and 7 bases from J, with 15 bases between.

The sample comprised blood. The receptor was isolated from a young man with Graves' ophthalmopathy. The chain links TRBV12-5 to TRBJ1-2, with D perhaps TRBD1 (6 bases). This CDR3 is CASGASGVFGYTF. CDR3 nucleotides: TGTGCTAGTGGGGCCTCAGGGGTGTTTGGCTACACCTTC. Full variable domain (outside the CDR3, taken from reference TRBV12-5 and TRBJ1-2): DARVTQTPRHKVTEMGQEVTMRCQPILGHNTVFWYRQTMMQGLELLAYFRNRAPLDDSGMPKDRFSAEMPDATLATLKIQPSEPRDSAVYFCASGASGVFGYTFGSGTRLTVV.